One sample yielded the 7 T cell receptor beta chains listed below, sequenced in a study of blood T cell repertoires in COVID-19. The method was immunoSEQ multiplex PCR; TCRdb's version includes in-frame clones alone and lacks a portion of them. The sample holds 130,000 to 150,000 clones, roughly 89% seen once. Specimen: peripheral blood. Receptors were obtained from a woman between 45 and 60 years old with active or convalescent COVID-19.

The chain joins TRBV12-3 or TRBV12-4 to TRBJ1-2; D ambiguous. Trimming removed 5 bases at V and 1 base at J, with 8 bases between. The CDR3 totals 13 residues. CDR3 DNA: TGTGCCAGCAGTGAAAGCGGTAACTATGGCTACACCTTC. The encoded protein is CASSESGNYGYTF.

This sequence joins TRBV30 and TRBJ2-7; no clear D gene. The CDR3 is 16 residues long. The ends were cut back, 1 base at V and 0 bases at J, with 16 bases in the middle. Germline assignment: CDR1 GTSNPN and CDR2 SVGIG (reference sequence). As DNA, the CDR3 is TGTGCCTGGAGTGCGCGAAATAGACACCTCTCCTACGAGCAGTACTTC. This gives the protein CAWSARNRHLSYEQYF.

This chain links TRBV27 with TRBJ1-2; 12 bases are shared with TRBD1. Trimming took 3 bases from V and 4 from J; bases not matched to a gene: 3. The CDR3 is 15 residues long. From germline, CDR1 is MNHEY and CDR2 SMNVEV (reference sequence). The DNA of the CDR3 is TGTGCCAGCAGTTTGGGACAGGGGGCAGGCTATGGCTACACCTTC. Protein sequence: CASSLGQGAGYGYTF.

This rearrangement joins TRBV18 to TRBJ1-4, with D possibly matching TRBD1 (6 bases). CDR1 and CDR2 from the germline V gene are KGHSH and LQKENI. Trimming left V 4 bases short and J 5 bases short, with 8 bases between. This CDR3 region has 13 residues. The CDR3 bases are TGTGCCAGCTCACTTGGACAGAATGAAAAACTGTTTTTT. As protein: CASSLGQNEKLFF.

The rearrangement uses TRBV5-4 and TRBJ2-3, with D perhaps TRBD1 (5 bases). Germline V lookup: CDR1 SGHNT, CDR2 YYREEE (reference sequence). The CDR3 contains 15 residues. The V gene lost 2 bases and the J gene lost 2 bases, with 12 bases spanning the gap. For the CDR3, the DNA is TGTGCCAGCAGCTTAGGGGCCTTAGACACAGATACGCAGTATTTT. Encoded protein: CASSLGALDTDTQYF.

DNA for the CDR3: TGTGCCAGCAGTGAATTTCAGAAGAACACTGAAGCTTTCTTT. It encodes CASSEFQKNTEAFF. V and J are TRBV25-1 and TRBJ1-1, with D hard to call. Germline CDR1 reads MGHDK; CDR2 reads SYGVNS. Trimming removed 1 base from V and 1 base from J, with 7 bases in between. The CDR3 length is 14 residues.

The genes are TRBV6-5 and TRBJ2-5; D is unclear. The germline gives CDR1 MNHEY, CDR2 SVGAGI. This CDR3 has 13 residues. Trimming shortened V by 4 bases and J by 5 bases, and 11 bases separated the two germline ends. This CDR3 is CASSFTSRETQYF. CDR3 bases: TGTGCCAGCAGTTTTACCTCCAGGGAGACCCAGTACTTC.